This T cell receptor (beta chain) derives from a study of cytomegalovirus exposure and HLA in healthy donors. 13 Jbeta primers and 60 Vbeta primers were used for the PCR. Profiling relied on immunoSEQ multiplex PCR, and the TCRdb table lists in-frame clones only, not all of them. The table lists 60,000 to 80,000 clones. Germline CDR1 and CDR2: GTSNPN and SVGIG (reference sequence). This CDR3 is built from 16 residues. V lost 3 bases and J lost 0; bases outside the gene matches: 10. Sequencing input: PBMCs. This receptor was obtained from a man aged 35 to 55 in good health and CMV-seronegative. The chain links TRBV30 to TRBJ1-2; TRBD1 matches 7 bases. Here the CDR3 DNA reads TGTGCCTGGAGCGGAGGTACAGGGACAGCTAACTATGGCTACACCTTC. Residues: CAWSGGTGTANYGYTF.